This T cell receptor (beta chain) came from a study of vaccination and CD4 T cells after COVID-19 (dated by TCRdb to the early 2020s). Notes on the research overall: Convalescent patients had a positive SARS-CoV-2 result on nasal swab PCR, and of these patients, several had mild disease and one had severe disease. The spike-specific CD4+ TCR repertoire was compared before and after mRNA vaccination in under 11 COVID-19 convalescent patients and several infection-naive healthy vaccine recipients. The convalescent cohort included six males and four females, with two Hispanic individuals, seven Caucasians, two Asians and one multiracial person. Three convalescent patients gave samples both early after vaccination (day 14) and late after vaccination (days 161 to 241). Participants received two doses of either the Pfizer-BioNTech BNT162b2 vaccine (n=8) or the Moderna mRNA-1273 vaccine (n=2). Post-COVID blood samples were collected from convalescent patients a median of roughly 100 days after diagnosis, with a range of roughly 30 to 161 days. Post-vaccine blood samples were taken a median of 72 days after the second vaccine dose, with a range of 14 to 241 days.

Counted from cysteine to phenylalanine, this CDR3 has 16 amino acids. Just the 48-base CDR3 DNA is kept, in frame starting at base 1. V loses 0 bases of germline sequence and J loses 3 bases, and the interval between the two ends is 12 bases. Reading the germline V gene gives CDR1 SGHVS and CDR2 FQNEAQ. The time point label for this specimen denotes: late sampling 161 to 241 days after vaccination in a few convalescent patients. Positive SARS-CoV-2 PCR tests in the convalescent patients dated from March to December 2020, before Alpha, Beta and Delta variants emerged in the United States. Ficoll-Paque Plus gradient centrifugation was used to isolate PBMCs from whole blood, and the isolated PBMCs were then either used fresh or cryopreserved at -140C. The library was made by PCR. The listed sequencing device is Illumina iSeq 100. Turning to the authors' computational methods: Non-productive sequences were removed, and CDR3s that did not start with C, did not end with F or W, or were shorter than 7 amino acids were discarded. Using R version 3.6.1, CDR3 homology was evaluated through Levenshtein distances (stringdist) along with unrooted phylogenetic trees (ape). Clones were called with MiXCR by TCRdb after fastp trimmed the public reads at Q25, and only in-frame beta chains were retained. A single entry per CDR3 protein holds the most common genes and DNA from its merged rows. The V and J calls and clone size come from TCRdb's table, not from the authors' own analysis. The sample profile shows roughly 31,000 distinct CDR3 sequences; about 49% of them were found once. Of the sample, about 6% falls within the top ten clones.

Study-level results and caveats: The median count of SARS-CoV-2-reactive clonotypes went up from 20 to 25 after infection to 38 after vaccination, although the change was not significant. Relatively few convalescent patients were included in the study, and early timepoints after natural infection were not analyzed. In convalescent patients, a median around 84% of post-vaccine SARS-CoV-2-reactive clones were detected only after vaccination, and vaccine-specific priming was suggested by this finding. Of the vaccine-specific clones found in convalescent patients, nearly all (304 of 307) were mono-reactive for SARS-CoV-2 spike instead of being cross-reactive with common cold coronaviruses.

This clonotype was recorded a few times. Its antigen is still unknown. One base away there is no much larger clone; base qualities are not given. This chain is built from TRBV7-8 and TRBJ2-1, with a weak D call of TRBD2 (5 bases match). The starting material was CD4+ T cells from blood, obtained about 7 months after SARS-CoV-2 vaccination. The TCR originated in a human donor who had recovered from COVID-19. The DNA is TGTGCCAGCAGCTTAGCGCACCCAGCGGACTACAATGAGCAGTTCTTC. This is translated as CASSLAHPADYNEQFF.